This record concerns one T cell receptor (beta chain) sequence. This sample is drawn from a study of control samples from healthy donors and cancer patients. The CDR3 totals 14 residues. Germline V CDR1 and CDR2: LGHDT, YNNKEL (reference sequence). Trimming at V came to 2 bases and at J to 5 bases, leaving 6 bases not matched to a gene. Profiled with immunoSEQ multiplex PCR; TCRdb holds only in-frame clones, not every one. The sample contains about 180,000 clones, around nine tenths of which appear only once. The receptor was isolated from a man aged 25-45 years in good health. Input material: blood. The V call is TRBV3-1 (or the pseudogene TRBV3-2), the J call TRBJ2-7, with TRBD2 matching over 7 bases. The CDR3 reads CASSQSGRVHEQYF. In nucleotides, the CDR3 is TGTGCCAGCAGCCAATCAGGGAGGGTCCACGAGCAGTACTTC.